This T cell receptor (beta chain) was retrieved from a study of CD8 T cells in Susac syndrome. The CDR3 runs to 15 residues. CDR1 and CDR2 (germline): MNHEY, SMNVEV (reference sequence). The trim removed 4 bases at V and 8 bases at J, leaving 4 bases unmatched. Random-hexamer reverse transcription was applied to roughly 0.5 to 1 ug RNA. One entry per CDR3 protein results from TCRdb running MiXCR on the immunoSEQ multiplex PCR reads. The sample lists some 260,000 distinct CDR3 sequences; 80% to 90% were seen once. The chain has TRBV27 and TRBJ2-1; 14 nucleotides align to TRBD2. Sequenced: CD8+ T cells from PBMCs. The clonotype comes from a human donor with multiple sclerosis. CDR3 in amino acids: CASSSGTSGRDEQFF. In DNA form, the CDR3 reads TGTGCCAGCAGTTCCGGGACTAGCGGGAGAGATGAGCAGTTCTTC.